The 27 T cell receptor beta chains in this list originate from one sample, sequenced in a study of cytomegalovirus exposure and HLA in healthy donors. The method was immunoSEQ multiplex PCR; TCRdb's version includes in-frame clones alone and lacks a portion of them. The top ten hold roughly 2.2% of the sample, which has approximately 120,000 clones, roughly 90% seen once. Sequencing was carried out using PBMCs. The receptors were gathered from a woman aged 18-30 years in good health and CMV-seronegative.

The chain's CDR3 is CASSLSVGGSYEQYF. CDR3 coding DNA: TGTGCCAGCAGCTTATCTGTGGGGGGATCCTACGAGCAGTACTTC. The chain employs TRBV11-1 and TRBJ2-7; D is possibly TRBD2 (6 bases). The V gene lost 2 bases and the J gene lost 1 base, with 12 bases spanning the gap. Germline loops: CDR1 SGHAT, CDR2 FQDESV (reference sequence). The CDR3 consists of 15 residues.

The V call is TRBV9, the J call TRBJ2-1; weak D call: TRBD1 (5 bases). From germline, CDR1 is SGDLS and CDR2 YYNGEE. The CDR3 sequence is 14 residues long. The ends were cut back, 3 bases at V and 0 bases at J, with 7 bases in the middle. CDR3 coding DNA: TGTGCCAGCAGCGAGGGGCCCTCCTACAATGAGCAGTTCTTC. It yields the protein CASSEGPSYNEQFF.

CDR3 sequence (DNA): TGTGCCTGGATAACTGGGACTAGCTCCTACAATGAGCAGTTCTTC. Residues: CAWITGTSSYNEQFF. The V and J genes are TRBV30 and TRBJ2-1; 8 nucleotides line up with TRBD2. This CDR3 region has 15 residues. From germline, CDR1 is GTSNPN and CDR2 SVGIG (reference sequence). V trimming: 4 bases; J trimming: 0 bases; junction bases outside the gene matches: 5.

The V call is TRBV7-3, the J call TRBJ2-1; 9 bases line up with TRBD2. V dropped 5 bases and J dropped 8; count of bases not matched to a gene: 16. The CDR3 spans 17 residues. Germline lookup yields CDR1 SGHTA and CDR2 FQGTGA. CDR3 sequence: CASSLAGGPGLVYEQFF. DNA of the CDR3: TGTGCCAGCAGCCTCGCGGGGGGGCCGGGCCTCGTGTATGAGCAGTTCTTC.

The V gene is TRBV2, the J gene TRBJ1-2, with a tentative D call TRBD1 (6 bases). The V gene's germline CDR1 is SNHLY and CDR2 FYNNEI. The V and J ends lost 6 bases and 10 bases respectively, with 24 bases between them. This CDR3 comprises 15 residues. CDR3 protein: CASSYRTETRLPYTF. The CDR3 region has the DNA TGTGCCAGCAGCTATCGGACAGAAACTCGACTACCCTACACCTTC. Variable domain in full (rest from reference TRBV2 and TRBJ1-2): EPEVTQTPSHQVTQMGQEVILRCVPISNHLYFYWYRQILGQKVEFLVSFYNNEISEKSEIFDDQFSVERPDGSNFTLKIRSTKLEDSAMYFCASSYRTETRLPYTFGSGTRLTVV.

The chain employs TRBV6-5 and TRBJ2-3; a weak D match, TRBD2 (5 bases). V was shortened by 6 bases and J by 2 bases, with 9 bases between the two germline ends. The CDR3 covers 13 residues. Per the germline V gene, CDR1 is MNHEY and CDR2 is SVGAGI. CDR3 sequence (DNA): TGTGCCAGCAGGTGGGAGAACACAGATACGCAGTATTTT. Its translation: CASRWENTDTQYF.

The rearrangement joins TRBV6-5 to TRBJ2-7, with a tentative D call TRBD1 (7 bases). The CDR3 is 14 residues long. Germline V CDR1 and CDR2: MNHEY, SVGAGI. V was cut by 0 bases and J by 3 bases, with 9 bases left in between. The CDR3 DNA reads TGTGCCAGCAGTTACTCGCGGGACAGCTACGAGCAGTACTTC. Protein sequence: CASSYSRDSYEQYF.

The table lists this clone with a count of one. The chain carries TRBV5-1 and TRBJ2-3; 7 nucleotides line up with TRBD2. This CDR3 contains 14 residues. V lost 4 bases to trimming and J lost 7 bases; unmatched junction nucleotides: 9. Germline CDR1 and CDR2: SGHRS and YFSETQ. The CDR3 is CASSPRGDGHTQYF. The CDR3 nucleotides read TGCGCCAGCAGCCCCCGGGGGGATGGTCATACGCAGTATTTT.

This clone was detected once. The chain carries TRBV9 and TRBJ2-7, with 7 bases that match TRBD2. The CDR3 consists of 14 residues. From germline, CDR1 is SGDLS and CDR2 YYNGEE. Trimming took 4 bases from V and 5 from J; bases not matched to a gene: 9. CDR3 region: CASSPFGGKDEQYF. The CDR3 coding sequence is TGTGCCAGCAGCCCCTTCGGGGGGAAAGACGAGCAGTACTTC.

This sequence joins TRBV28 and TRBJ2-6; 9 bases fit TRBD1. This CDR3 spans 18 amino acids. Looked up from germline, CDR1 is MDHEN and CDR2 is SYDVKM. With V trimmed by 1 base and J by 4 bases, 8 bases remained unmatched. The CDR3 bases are TGTGCCAGCAGTTTATTGGGATGGGACAGGGTCGGGGCCAACGTCCTGACTTTC. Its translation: CASSLLGWDRVGANVLTF.

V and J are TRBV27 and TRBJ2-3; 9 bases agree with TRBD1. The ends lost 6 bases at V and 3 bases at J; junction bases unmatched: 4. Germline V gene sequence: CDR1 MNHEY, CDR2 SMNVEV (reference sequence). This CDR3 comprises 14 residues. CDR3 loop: CASRRDRVTDTQYF. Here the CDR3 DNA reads TGTGCCAGCAGGAGGGACAGGGTAACAGATACGCAGTATTTT.

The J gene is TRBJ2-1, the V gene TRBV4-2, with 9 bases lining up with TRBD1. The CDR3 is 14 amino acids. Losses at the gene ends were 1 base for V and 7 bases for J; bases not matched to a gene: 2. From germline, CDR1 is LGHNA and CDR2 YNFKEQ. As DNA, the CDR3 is TGTGCCAGCAGCCAAGGGGACAGGGCGAATGAGCAGTTCTTC. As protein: CASSQGDRANEQFF.

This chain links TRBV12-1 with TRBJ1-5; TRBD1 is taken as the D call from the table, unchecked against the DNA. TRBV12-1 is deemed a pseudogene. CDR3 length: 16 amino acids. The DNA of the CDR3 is TGTGCCAGCAGCTTTGAGTTAGGGGCAGACAATCAGCCCCAGCATTTT. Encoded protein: CASSFELGADNQPQHF.

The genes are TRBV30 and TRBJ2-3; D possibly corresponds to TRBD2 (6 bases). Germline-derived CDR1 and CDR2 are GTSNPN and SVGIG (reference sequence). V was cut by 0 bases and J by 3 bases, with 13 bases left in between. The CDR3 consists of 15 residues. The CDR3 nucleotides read TGTGCCTGGAGTGTTATCGGGGGATCAACAGATACGCAGTATTTT. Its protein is CAWSVIGGSTDTQYF.

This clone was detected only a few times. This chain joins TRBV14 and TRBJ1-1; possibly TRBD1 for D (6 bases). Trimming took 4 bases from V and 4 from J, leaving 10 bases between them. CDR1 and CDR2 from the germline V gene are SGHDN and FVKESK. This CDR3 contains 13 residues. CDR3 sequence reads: CASSPQGITEAFF. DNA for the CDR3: TGTGCCAGCAGCCCCCAGGGGATCACTGAAGCTTTCTTT.

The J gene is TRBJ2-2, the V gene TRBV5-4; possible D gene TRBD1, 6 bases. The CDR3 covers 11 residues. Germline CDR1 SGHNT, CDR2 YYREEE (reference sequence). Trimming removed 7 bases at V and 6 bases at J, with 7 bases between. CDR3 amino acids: CASAGAGELFF. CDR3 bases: TGTGCCAGCGCAGGGGCCGGGGAGCTGTTTTTT.

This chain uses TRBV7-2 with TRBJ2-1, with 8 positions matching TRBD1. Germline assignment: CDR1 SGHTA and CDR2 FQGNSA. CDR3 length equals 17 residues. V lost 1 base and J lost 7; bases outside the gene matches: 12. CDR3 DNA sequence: TGTGCCAGCAGCTTAGGACCTCCTTCAGGGGGCGAGAATGAGCAGTTCTTC. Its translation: CASSLGPPSGGENEQFF.

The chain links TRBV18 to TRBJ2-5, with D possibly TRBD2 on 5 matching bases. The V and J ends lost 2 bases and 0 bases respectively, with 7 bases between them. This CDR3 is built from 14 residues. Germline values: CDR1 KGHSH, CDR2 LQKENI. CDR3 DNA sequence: TGTGCCAGCTCACCAGAACTAGACCAAGAGACCCAGTACTTC. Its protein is CASSPELDQETQYF.

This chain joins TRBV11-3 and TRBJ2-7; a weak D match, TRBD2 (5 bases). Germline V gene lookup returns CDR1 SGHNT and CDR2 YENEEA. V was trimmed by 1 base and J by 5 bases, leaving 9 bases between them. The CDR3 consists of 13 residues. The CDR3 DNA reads TGTGCCAGCAGCTTAGGGACTTGGAACGAGCAGTACTTC. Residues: CASSLGTWNEQYF.

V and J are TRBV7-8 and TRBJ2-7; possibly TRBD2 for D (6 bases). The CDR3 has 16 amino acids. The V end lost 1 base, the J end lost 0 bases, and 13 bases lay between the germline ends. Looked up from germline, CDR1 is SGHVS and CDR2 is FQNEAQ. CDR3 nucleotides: TGTGCCAGCAGCTTAGGGGCCCTCGGGAGCTCCTACGAGCAGTACTTC. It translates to CASSLGALGSSYEQYF.

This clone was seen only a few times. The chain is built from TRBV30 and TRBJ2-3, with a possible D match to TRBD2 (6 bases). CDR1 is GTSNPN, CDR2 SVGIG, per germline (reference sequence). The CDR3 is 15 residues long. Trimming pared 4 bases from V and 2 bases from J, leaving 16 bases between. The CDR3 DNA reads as TGTGCCTGGAATGTGAGACTAGGGTACACAGATACGCAGTATTTT. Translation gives CAWNVRLGYTDTQYF.

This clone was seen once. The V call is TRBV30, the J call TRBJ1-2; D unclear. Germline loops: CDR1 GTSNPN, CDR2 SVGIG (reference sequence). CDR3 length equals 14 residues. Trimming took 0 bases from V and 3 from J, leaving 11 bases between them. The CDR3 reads CAWSVKLGDYGYTF. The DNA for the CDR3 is TGTGCCTGGAGTGTAAAGCTGGGCGACTATGGCTACACCTTC.

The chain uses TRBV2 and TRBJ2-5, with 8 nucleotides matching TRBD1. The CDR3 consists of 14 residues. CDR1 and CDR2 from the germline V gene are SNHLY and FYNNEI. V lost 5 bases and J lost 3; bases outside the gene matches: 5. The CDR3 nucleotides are TGTGCCAGCAGTAGTGAACAGGGGGAAGAGACCCAGTACTTC. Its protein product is CASSSEQGEETQYF.

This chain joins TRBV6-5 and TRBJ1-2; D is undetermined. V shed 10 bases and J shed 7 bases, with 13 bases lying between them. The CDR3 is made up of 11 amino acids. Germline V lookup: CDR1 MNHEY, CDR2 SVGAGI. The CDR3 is CATEGALGYTF. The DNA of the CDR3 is TGTGCCACCGAGGGAGCCCTTGGCTACACCTTC.

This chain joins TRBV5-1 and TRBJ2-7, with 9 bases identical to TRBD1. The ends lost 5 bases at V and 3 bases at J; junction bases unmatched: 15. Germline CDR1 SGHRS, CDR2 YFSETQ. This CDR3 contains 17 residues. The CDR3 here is CASSPRPPGQGLYEQYF. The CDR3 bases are TGCGCCAGCAGTCCACGTCCCCCGGGACAGGGTCTCTACGAGCAGTACTTC.

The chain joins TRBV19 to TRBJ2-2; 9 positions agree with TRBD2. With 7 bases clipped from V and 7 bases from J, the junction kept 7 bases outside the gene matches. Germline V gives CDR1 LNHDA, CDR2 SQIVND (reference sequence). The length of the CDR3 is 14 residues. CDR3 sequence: CASKLAGSGGELFF. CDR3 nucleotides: TGTGCCAGTAAGCTAGCGGGGTCGGGCGGGGAGCTGTTTTTT. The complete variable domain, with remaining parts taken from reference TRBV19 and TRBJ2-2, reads DGGITQSPKYLFRKEGQNVTLSCEQNLNHDAMYWYRQDPGQGLRLIYYSQIVNDFQKGDIAEGYSVSREKKESFPLTVTSAQKNPTAFYLCASKLAGSGGELFFGEGSRLTVL.

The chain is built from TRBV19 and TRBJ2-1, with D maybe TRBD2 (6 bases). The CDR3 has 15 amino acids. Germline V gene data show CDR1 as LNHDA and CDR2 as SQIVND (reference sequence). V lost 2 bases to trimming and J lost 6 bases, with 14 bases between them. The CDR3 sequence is CASSILAPAGNEQFF. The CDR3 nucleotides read TGTGCCAGTAGTATACTAGCGCCGGCGGGCAATGAGCAGTTCTTC.